This TCR beta chain was identified in a study of blood T cell repertoires in COVID-19. At the level of the study: PBMCs, B-cell-depleted T cells, or T cells provided the cDNA or gDNA that made up the material.

The authors' processing: From reference gene primer amplification, estimates of nucleated cell counts were derived. Repertoires were generated with immunoSEQ multiplex PCR, while TCRdb's copy carries only in-frame clones and drops some. The V and J calls and clone size are taken from that table; D and trimming were inferred from the DNA. The sample includes some 250,000 clones, 70% to 90% of them seen just once. The V and J ends lost 3 bases and 3 bases respectively, with 14 bases between them. Germline values: CDR1 LNHDA, CDR2 SQIVND (reference sequence). This CDR3 spans 15 amino acids. This TCR was recovered from a man younger than 45 who had recovered from COVID-19. The material sequenced was peripheral blood. V gene TRBV19 combines with J gene TRBJ1-1, with a weak D call TRBD1 (5 bases). CDR3 protein: CASSMGTGGDTEAFF. Written as DNA, the CDR3 is TGTGCCAGTAGTATGGGGACCGGAGGGGACACTGAAGCTTTCTTT. Supplemented by reference TRBV19 and TRBJ1-1, the full variable domain reads DGGITQSPKYLFRKEGQNVTLSCEQNLNHDAMYWYRQDPGQGLRLIYYSQIVNDFQKGDIAEGYSVSREKKESFPLTVTSAQKNPTAFYLCASSMGTGGDTEAFFGQGTRLTVV.